This T cell receptor (beta chain) was recovered during a study of blood T cell repertoires in COVID-19. Some clones are missing from TCRdb's copy, which holds only in-frame ones; the method was immunoSEQ multiplex PCR. This table has 250,000 to 350,000 clones, around 90% appearing once. This clonotype was sampled from a man aged 18 to 30 with active or convalescent COVID-19. Sequencing was performed on peripheral blood.

The CDR3, as DNA: TGTGCCAGCAGCCAAGATCTGGGTCTAGACTATGGCTACACCTTC. It yields the protein CASSQDLGLDYGYTF. The rearrangement joins TRBV3-1 (or the pseudogene TRBV3-2) to TRBJ1-2, with D unclear. Germline assignment: CDR1 LGHDT and CDR2 YNNKEL (reference sequence). With 0 bases removed from V and 3 bases from J, the gap between germline ends came to 11 bases. The CDR3 runs 15 residues.